Each of the 26 T cell receptor beta chains below was sequenced from the same sample in a study of regulatory T cells in long-lasting Graves disease. Time point indicated: newly diagnosed GD, antithyroid drugs for less than 3 months. RNA isolated from PBMCs was used to make the TCR library. The authors built TCR beta libraries using iRepertoire HTBI primers and Arm-PCR of CDR3 regions. From the multiplex PCR reads, TCRdb called clonotypes with MiXCR, one entry per CDR3 protein. The profile shows roughly 420,000 distinct CDR3 sequences, about 16% of them singletons. Another study also made use of these data, one on T cells in Graves' hyperthyroidism and ophthalmopathy.

This material consisted of peripheral blood mononuclear cells (PBMCs), taken at new diagnosis, from a patient treated with antithyroid drugs. These receptors were obtained from a woman in her 30s with Graves disease.

This clonotype was seen many times. The V call is TRBV28, the J call TRBJ1-5; TRBD1 aligns across 10 bases. After removal of 5 bases from V and 2 bases from J, the junction contained 6 bases not matched to a gene. This CDR3 is built from 16 residues. Germline lookup yields CDR1 MDHEN and CDR2 SYDVKM. Here the CDR3 reads CASSKTGGAGNQPQHF. The CDR3 nucleotides are TGTGCCAGCAGTAAGACAGGGGGCGCGGGCAATCAGCCCCAGCATTTT.

This clonotype was observed many times. The J gene is TRBJ2-3, the V gene TRBV24-1, with D tentatively TRBD1 or TRBD2 (5 bases each). CDR1 is KGHDR, CDR2 SFDVKD, per germline. This CDR3 spans 17 amino acids. V was clipped by 2 bases and J by 3 bases, with 17 bases between them. CDR3 amino acids: CATSDSRVGVGTDTQYF. In DNA, the CDR3 is TGTGCCACCAGTGATTCCAGAGTGGGGGTGGGAACAGATACGCAGTATTTT.

This clonotype was seen repeatedly, ten times or more. This rearrangement joins TRBV5-1 to TRBJ2-1; D tentatively reads TRBD1 or TRBD2 (5 bases each). In germline, CDR1 is SGHRS, CDR2 YFSETQ. The CDR3 covers 14 residues. V lost 3 bases to trimming and J lost 9 bases, with 16 bases between them. The CDR3 is CASSSGPHYAEQFF. CDR3 in DNA: TGCGCCAGCAGCTCGGGACCCCACTACGCTGAGCAGTTCTTC.

This clonotype has a count of ten or more. The chain links TRBV7-2 to TRBJ2-5, with TRBD2 as a possible D gene (5 bases). This CDR3 is built from 14 residues. Germline V gene data show CDR1 as SGHTA and CDR2 as FQGNSA. V lost 1 base, J lost 1 base, and 7 bases lay in between. This CDR3 is CASSLVGVQETQYF. The CDR3 coding sequence is TGTGCCAGCAGCTTAGTCGGGGTCCAAGAGACCCAGTACTTC.

In its sample, this clonotype was seen many times. The chain is built from TRBV11-2 and TRBJ2-5, with D perhaps given as TRBD1 or TRBD2 (5 bases each). CDR1 and CDR2 from the germline V gene are SGHAT and FQNNGV. The CDR3 extends over 17 amino acids. Trimming took off 1 base at V and 2 bases at J, with 17 bases between the two ends. CDR3 in amino acids: CASSLAVWGKGQETQYF. The CDR3 DNA sequence: TGTGCCAGCAGCTTAGCCGTATGGGGGAAAGGTCAAGAGACCCAGTACTTC.

CDR3 protein: CASSSGLEKETQYF. The DNA of the CDR3 is TGCGCCAGCAGCTCGGGACTGGAGAAAGAGACCCAGTACTTC. The chain recombines TRBV5-1 with TRBJ2-5, with D perhaps matching TRBD2 (6 bases). CDR3 length: 14 residues. The germline gives CDR1 SGHRS, CDR2 YFSETQ. V was cut by 3 bases and J by 3 bases, with 12 bases left in between.

The chain carries TRBV20-1 and TRBJ2-5, with 13 bases that match TRBD2. The ends lost 6 bases at V and 4 bases at J; junction bases unmatched: 11. In germline, CDR1 is DFQATT, CDR2 SNEGSKA (reference sequence). The CDR3 runs 16 residues. The CDR3 DNA is TGCAGTGCCACGAGGACTAGCGGGAGCCTGCGAGAGACCCAGTACTTC. Translating gives CSATRTSGSLRETQYF.

The sample holds a few counts of this clonotype. The chain uses TRBV5-4 and TRBJ1-2; a possible D gene is TRBD1 (6 bases). The germline V gene has CDR1 SGHNT and CDR2 YYREEE (reference sequence). Trimming cost V 0 bases and J 4 bases, with 13 bases left between them. The CDR3 length is 15 residues. The CDR3 nucleotides read TGTGCCAGCAGCTTGGGCGGACAGAGTTCCTATGGCTACACCTTC. Translation gives CASSLGGQSSYGYTF.

This clonotype has only a few counts. V gene TRBV7-9 combines with J gene TRBJ2-1; D is ambiguous. V lost 1 base, J lost 8 bases, and 6 bases lay in between. Germline CDR1 is SEHNR and CDR2 is FQNEAQ (reference sequence). The CDR3 contains 12 residues. CDR3 loop: CASSLESDEQFF. DNA of the CDR3: TGTGCCAGCAGCTTAGAGTCTGATGAGCAGTTCTTC.

There are a few counts of this clonotype. This chain joins TRBV7-3 and TRBJ2-2; a possible D gene is TRBD1 (8 bases). The CDR3 contains 15 residues. V was clipped by 2 bases and J by 5 bases, with 12 bases between them. CDR1 is SGHTA, CDR2 FQGTGA, per germline. The CDR3 sequence is CASSLLQGGTGELFF. CDR3 coding DNA: TGTGCCAGCAGCTTACTACAGGGGGGGACCGGGGAGCTGTTTTTT.

Points on this clonotype: This clone may be a read error of a much larger clone one base away. V usage is TRBV5-5 and J usage is TRBJ2-5; no definite D call. The J call may be wrong; the DNA end is better matched by TRBJ2-1. CDR1 and CDR2 (germline): SGHKS, YYEKEE (reference sequence). This CDR3 has 12 amino acids. The DNA of the CDR3 is TGTGCCAGCAGCTTAAAAGACCATGAGCAGTTCTTC. Its protein is CASSLKDHEQFF.

V usage is TRBV7-9 and J usage is TRBJ2-3; the D gene is possibly TRBD1 (6 bases). The CDR3 is 17 amino acids. Germline-derived CDR1 and CDR2 are SEHNR and FQNEAQ (reference sequence). The V gene lost 7 bases and the J gene lost 6 bases, with 26 bases spanning the gap. CDR3 DNA sequence: TGTGCCAGCATAAACAGGGATTTATTCCAACAAGGTGATACGCAGTATTTT. Translated: CASINRDLFQQGDTQYF.

This clonotype was recorded many times. The V call is TRBV18, the J call TRBJ2-7; a possible D gene is TRBD1 (5 bases). The length of the CDR3 is 14 residues. The germline gives CDR1 KGHSH, CDR2 LQKENI. V lost 1 base to trimming and J lost 3 bases, with 10 bases between them. This CDR3 reads CASSPRQGVYEQYF. The CDR3 nucleotides read TGTGCCAGCTCACCACGGCAGGGTGTCTACGAGCAGTACTTC.

V is TRBV30 and J is TRBJ2-6; no definite D call. CDR3 length: 17 amino acids. Germline assignment: CDR1 GTSNPN and CDR2 SVGIG (reference sequence). The germline V and J ends were trimmed by 0 bases and 1 base, with 13 bases remaining between them. Here the CDR3 DNA reads TGTGCCTGGAGTGTGCTGACGTTGGGATCTGGGGCCAACGTCCTGACTTTC. It translates to CAWSVLTLGSGANVLTF.

This clonotype was detected many times. The chain joins TRBV12-3 or TRBV12-4 to TRBJ1-5; 10 bases map to TRBD1. The CDR3 contains 15 residues. Unmatched junction bases numbered 6, after V lost 5 bases and J lost 5 bases. CDR3 nucleotides: TGTGCCAGCAGTCCCCACGGACAGGGGGATCAGCCCCAGCATTTT. This gives the protein CASSPHGQGDQPQHF.

In this sample, this clonotype turned up a few times. This sequence joins TRBV12-3 or TRBV12-4 and TRBJ2-7; 10 positions match TRBD2. This CDR3 has 15 residues. Trimming cost V 3 bases and J 0 bases; bases outside gene matches: 2. For the CDR3, the DNA is TGTGCCAGCAGTTTTAGCGGGAGGAGCTCCTACGAGCAGTACTTC. It specifies CASSFSGRSSYEQYF.

This clonotype was recorded many times. The chain joins TRBV9 to TRBJ2-7; TRBD1 or TRBD2 may be the D gene (5 bases each). V was pared by 4 bases and J by 3 bases, with 20 bases between. There are 16 residues in the CDR3. From germline, CDR1 is SGDLS and CDR2 YYNGEE. In DNA, the CDR3 is TGTGCCAGCAGCCCCCTCCCGGGACGGCAGGTCTACGAGCAGTACTTC. Amino acid sequence: CASSPLPGRQVYEQYF.

As regards this clonotype: This may arise from a read error, as a much more abundant clone is one base away. This chain's CDR3 is CSADGARGLAARYNEHFF. As DNA, the CDR3 is TGCAGTGCTGACGGGGCCCGAGGACTAGCGGCCCGTTACAATGAGCACTTCTTC. The J gene is TRBJ2-1, the V gene TRBV20-1; 10 bases match TRBD2. There are 18 residues in the CDR3. Germline CDR1 and CDR2: DFQATT and SNEGSKA (reference sequence).

The sample holds many counts of this clonotype. The genes are TRBV29-1 and TRBJ2-3, with 11 bases fitting TRBD2. Germline loops: CDR1 SQVTM, CDR2 ANQGSEA. The CDR3 totals 14 residues. Losses at the gene ends were 8 bases for V and 0 bases for J; bases not matched to a gene: 4. The DNA of the CDR3 is TGCAGCCTAGGGACTAGCGGTAGCACAGATACGCAGTATTTT. Protein product: CSLGTSGSTDTQYF.

The V and J genes are TRBV7-8 and TRBJ1-2; 7 bases are shared with TRBD1. There are 15 residues in the CDR3. V dropped 1 base and J dropped 6; count of bases not matched to a gene: 8. The germline CDR1 and CDR2 sequences are SGHVS and FQNEAQ. Here the CDR3 DNA reads TGTGCCAGCAGCTTAGGGAGGGGGCTATCTAATGGCTACACCTTC. Protein: CASSLGRGLSNGYTF.

The genes are TRBV19 and TRBJ2-4; D unclear. V lost 7 bases and J 0 bases, leaving 16 bases between the germline ends. CDR3 length: 16 amino acids. Per germline, CDR1 LNHDA and CDR2 SQIVND (reference sequence). CDR3 DNA: TGTGCCAGTACGGACGAGGTGTCGTTAGCCAAAAACATTCAGTACTTC. Encoded protein: CASTDEVSLAKNIQYF.

This clonotype was picked up a small number of times. The genes are TRBV5-6 and TRBJ1-6; 8 positions agree with TRBD1. Trimming cost V 5 bases and J 7 bases; bases outside gene matches: 14. Germline CDR1 SGHDT, CDR2 YYEEEE. The CDR3 has 17 amino acids. CDR3: CASSWTGTTQWNSPLHF. The CDR3 region has the DNA TGTGCCAGCAGTTGGACAGGGACCACCCAATGGAATTCACCCCTCCACTTT.

This clonotype was observed a few times. The genes are TRBV19 and TRBJ2-1; 7 positions match TRBD1. The CDR3 spans 12 residues. The V gene's germline CDR1 is LNHDA and CDR2 SQIVND (reference sequence). The V and J ends lost 5 bases and 10 bases, in that order; junction bases with no gene match: 5. The chain's CDR3 is CASSLQGTEQFF. The CDR3, as DNA: TGTGCCAGTAGTCTACAGGGGACCGAGCAGTTCTTC.

This clonotype was detected a few times. The V gene is TRBV5-1, the J gene TRBJ1-1, with 8 bases fitting TRBD1. V was pared by 5 bases and J by 3 bases, with 6 bases of the junction left unmatched. The CDR3 is 14 residues long. Per the germline V gene, CDR1 is SGHRS and CDR2 is YFSETQ. The CDR3 sequence is CASSYTGGYTEAFF. CDR3 DNA sequence: TGCGCCAGCAGTTATACAGGGGGGTACACTGAAGCTTTCTTT.

This clonotype was counted at least ten times. V and J are TRBV18 and TRBJ1-4, with unresolved D. Germline assignment: CDR1 KGHSH and CDR2 LQKENI. The CDR3 has 14 residues. V gave up 3 bases and J gave up 7 bases, with 12 bases separating them. CDR3 sequence: CASSPASEAEKLFF. CDR3 in DNA: TGTGCCAGCTCACCGGCAAGCGAGGCTGAAAAACTGTTTTTT.

This chain links TRBV4-1 with TRBJ2-1; no definite D call. Trimming stripped 1 base from V and 4 bases from J, with 8 bases between. The CDR3 spans 14 residues. The germline CDR1 and CDR2 sequences are MGHRA and YSYEKL. The CDR3 coding sequence is TGCGCCAGCAGCCAAGTGGGGTTATACAATGAGCAGTTCTTC. This sequence encodes CASSQVGLYNEQFF.